What follows are 18 T cell receptor beta chains derived from one specimen sequenced in a study of blood T cells in healthy people across ages (dated by TCRdb to the mid-2010s). The library was built by means of 5' RACE. Sequencer: Illumina HiSeq 2500. The second PCR ran for about 6 to 12 cycles and used a J-beta primer mix along with a sample-barcoded 5' primer. Starting from the raw public reads, TCRdb applied fastp trimming at Q25, assembled clones with MiXCR and retained in-frame beta chains. Each CDR3 protein appears once, grouped with its most common genes and DNA. In all, the sample holds 700,000 or so distinct CDR3 sequences, and roughly 20% of those were seen once. The top ten clonotypes cover roughly 22% of the sample. The sample comprised blood. Every receptor here comes from a man aged 70 or older in good health.

The chain links TRBV4-3 to TRBJ1-6, with a tentative D call TRBD1 (6 bases). The ends were cut back, 0 bases at V and 15 bases at J, with 12 bases in the middle. The CDR3 loop spans 13 amino acids. CDR1 LGHNA and CDR2 YSLEER come from the germline V gene. The CDR3 region has the DNA TGCGCCAGCAGCCAAGACAGGGGTCTATTCCTCCACTTT. It codes for CASSQDRGLFLHF.

The rearrangement joins TRBV14 to TRBJ2-5; possibly TRBD1 or TRBD2 for D (5 bases each). Trimming shortened V by 0 bases and J by 5 bases, and 13 bases separated the two germline ends. The CDR3 extends over 15 amino acids. The germline V gene encodes CDR1 SGHDN and CDR2 FVKESK. CDR3 DNA: TGTGCCAGCAGCCAAGATCGAGGGGCCTGGGAGACCCAGTACTTC. Its translation: CASSQDRGAWETQYF.

The V call is TRBV11-3, the J call TRBJ2-2; TRBD2 might be the D (5 bases). This CDR3 spans 13 amino acids. Germline loops: CDR1 SGHNT, CDR2 YENEEA. The germline V and J ends were trimmed by 7 bases and 7 bases, with 13 bases remaining between them. The CDR3, as DNA: TGTGCCAGCACCCATGCAAGCGGCGGGGAGCTGTTTTTT. Translating gives CASTHASGGELFF.

J is TRBJ2-7 and V is TRBV29-1; tentative D call: TRBD2 (5 bases). CDR1 and CDR2 (germline): SQVTM, ANQGSEA. This CDR3 comprises 14 residues. V lost 6 bases, J lost 0 bases, and 15 bases lay in between. The CDR3 region is CSVEFGDSSYEQYF. DNA for the CDR3: TGCAGCGTCGAATTCGGGGATAGCTCCTACGAGCAGTACTTC.

The V gene is TRBV25-1, the J gene TRBJ2-2, with 13 nucleotides matching TRBD2. This CDR3 is 17 amino acids long. From germline, CDR1 is MGHDK and CDR2 SYGVNS. Trimming cost V 7 bases and J 1 base; bases outside gene matches: 6. CDR3 nucleotide sequence: TGTGCCAGCAATGGACTAGCGGGGGACAGGAACACCGGGGAGCTGTTTTTT. Residues: CASNGLAGDRNTGELFF.

This rearrangement joins TRBV5-1 to TRBJ2-3; 10 bases align to TRBD2. Germline CDR1 SGHRS, CDR2 YFSETQ. The V gene end was trimmed by 2 bases and the J gene end by 5 bases; junction bases not matched to a gene: 5. The CDR3 length is 15 residues. The CDR3 here is CASSLAGGHGDTQYF. The CDR3, as DNA: TGCGCCAGCAGCTTAGCGGGGGGGCATGGAGATACGCAGTATTTT. Complete variable domain (other parts from reference TRBV5-1 and TRBJ2-3): KAGVTQTPRYLIKTRGQQVTLSCSPISGHRSVSWYQQTPGQGLQFLFEYFSETQRNKGNFPGRFSGRQFSNSRSEMNVSTLELGDSALYLCASSLAGGHGDTQYFGPGTRLTVL.

Only a few counts were recorded for this clonotype. The chain is built from TRBV13 and TRBJ2-7, with 8 bases that match TRBD1. The CDR3 sequence is 14 residues long. The germline V gene has CDR1 PRHDT and CDR2 FYEKMQ (reference sequence). Unmatched junction bases numbered 3, after V lost 3 bases and J lost 2 bases. The CDR3: CASSLRTGPYEQYF. In DNA form, the CDR3 reads TGTGCCAGCAGCTTGCGGACAGGGCCCTACGAGCAGTACTTC.

There are many counts of this clonotype. The junction departs from germline at one end; a sequencing error may be responsible. The chain carries TRBV5-1 and TRBJ1-1; 9 bases align to TRBD1. In germline, CDR1 is SGHRS, CDR2 YFSETQ. The CDR3 contains 14 residues. The CDR3, as DNA: TGTGCCAGCAGTCTCCCGACAGGGGGCACTGAAGCTTTCTTT. It codes for CASSLPTGGTEAFF. Full variable domain (outside the CDR3, taken from reference TRBV5-1 and TRBJ1-1): KAGVTQTPRYLIKTRGQQVTLSCSPISGHRSVSWYQQTPGQGLQFLFEYFSETQRNKGNFPGRFSGRQFSNSRSEMNVSTLELGDSALYLCASSLPTGGTEAFFGQGTRLTVV.

This clonotype appeared many times. V gene TRBV12-3 or TRBV12-4 combines with J gene TRBJ2-1; 13 bases agree with TRBD2. Germline trimming cut 0 bases from V and 10 bases from J; bases unmatched to any gene: 3. This CDR3 has 15 amino acids. This chain's CDR3 is CASSLALLAGGEQFF. The CDR3 nucleotides read TGTGCCAGCAGTTTAGCGCTACTAGCGGGGGGGGAGCAGTTCTTC.

This clonotype has only a few counts. The chain uses TRBV29-1 and TRBJ2-1; D gene unclear. In germline, CDR1 is SQVTM, CDR2 ANQGSEA. V was pared by 3 bases and J by 9 bases, with 9 bases between. The CDR3 has 11 residues. The CDR3 region is CSVEVAGEQFF. DNA of the CDR3: TGCAGCGTTGAGGTAGCTGGTGAGCAGTTCTTC.

This clonotype was observed a few times. The rearrangement joins TRBV7-9 to TRBJ1-3; D remains ambiguous. CDR1 is SEHNR and CDR2 is FQNEAQ in the germline V gene (reference sequence). Between the trimmed V and J ends, which lost 0 bases and 4 bases, there was a span of 7 bases. The CDR3 has 14 amino acids. The CDR3 protein is CASSLALGGNTIYF. In nucleotides, the CDR3 is TGTGCCAGCAGCTTAGCGCTGGGGGGAAACACCATATATTTT. Filled out from reference TRBV7-9 and TRBJ1-3, the complete variable domain reads DTGVSQNPRHKITKRGQNVTFRCDPISEHNRLYWYRQTLGQGPEFLTYFQNEAQLEKSRLLSDRFSAERPKGSFSTLEIQRTEQGDSAMYLCASSLALGGNTIYFGEGSWLTVV.

The V gene is TRBV7-9, the J gene TRBJ2-7; 7 bases map to TRBD2. CDR3 length: 16 residues. The V and J ends lost 4 bases and 3 bases, in that order; junction bases with no gene match: 12. Per the germline V gene, CDR1 is SEHNR and CDR2 is FQNEAQ (reference sequence). The CDR3 nucleotides read TGTGCCAGCAGCTCGACTCGTAGCGGGCCCCACTACGAGCAGTACTTC. Protein: CASSSTRSGPHYEQYF.

The V gene is TRBV7-2, the J gene TRBJ2-3; D is unresolved. CDR3 length: 14 amino acids. Trimming shortened V by 5 bases and J by 4 bases, and 13 bases separated the two germline ends. Germline V lookup: CDR1 SGHTA, CDR2 FQGNSA. In nucleotides, the CDR3 is TGTGCCAGCAGCGAGACCTTTCTTCCAGATACGCAGTATTTT. Translation gives CASSETFLPDTQYF.

This clonotype was recorded once. The V call is TRBV7-2, the J call TRBJ2-3, with D possibly matching TRBD2 (5 bases). This CDR3 region has 15 residues. V was shortened by 8 bases and J by 5 bases, with 20 bases between the two germline ends. Germline loops: CDR1 SGHTA, CDR2 FQGNSA. CDR3 coding DNA: TGTGCCAGCTCGGCGGGCGGCCGATCGGGAGATACGCAGTATTTT. Protein sequence: CASSAGGRSGDTQYF. The full variable domain, in which reference TRBV7-2 and TRBJ2-3 provide the parts outside the CDR3, is GAGVSQSPSNKVTEKGKDVELRCDPISGHTALYWYRQSLGQGLEFLIYFQGNSAPDKSGLPSDRFSAERTGGSVSTLTIQRTQQEDSAVYLCASSAGGRSGDTQYFGPGTRLTVL.

This clonotype has ten or more counts. The genes are TRBV12-3 or TRBV12-4 and TRBJ1-1, with a possible D match to TRBD1 (6 bases). With 5 bases removed from V and 6 bases from J, the gap between germline ends came to 16 bases. The CDR3 has 14 amino acids. CDR3: CASSVWDKKAEAFF. CDR3 sequence (DNA): TGTGCCAGCAGTGTCTGGGACAAGAAGGCTGAAGCTTTCTTT.

The chain employs TRBV15 and TRBJ1-4, with 8 bases lining up with TRBD1. The CDR3 runs to 13 residues. V was pared by 7 bases and J by 5 bases, with 3 bases of the junction left unmatched. The germline CDR1 and CDR2 sequences are LNHNV and YYDKDF (reference sequence). The CDR3 protein is CATNRDRNEKLFF. The DNA of the CDR3 is TGTGCCACCAACCGGGACAGGAATGAAAAACTGTTTTTT.

V and J are TRBV7-2 and TRBJ1-2; D call uncertain. Trimming took off 3 bases at V and 4 bases at J, with 6 bases between the two ends. Germline V gene lookup returns CDR1 SGHTA and CDR2 FQGNSA. There are 12 residues in the CDR3. CDR3 nucleotides: TGTGCCAGCAGCTTTCCAGCCTATGGCTACACCTTC. Protein product: CASSFPAYGYTF.

This clonotype was seen a handful of times. This chain joins TRBV5-1 and TRBJ2-3; 14 positions match TRBD2. The CDR3 has 19 amino acids. With 4 bases clipped from V and 1 base from J, the junction kept 11 bases outside the gene matches. Germline CDR1 and CDR2: SGHRS and YFSETQ. CDR3 region: CASSPRGLAGAGGTDTQYF. Written as DNA, the CDR3 is TGCGCCAGCAGCCCCCGGGGACTAGCGGGAGCTGGGGGCACAGATACGCAGTATTTT.